This is a list of T cell receptor beta chains from one sample in a study of cytotoxic CD8 clonotypes in ibrutinib-treated CLL. The assay was immunoSEQ multiplex PCR, and TCRdb's table has in-frame clones only and misses some. Seen here are 130,000 to 150,000 clones, about four fifths observed once, and the top ten hold 9.5% to 15%. The material sequenced was PBMCs, taken after 12 months of ibrutinib treatment. Receptors were obtained from a human donor with chronic lymphocytic leukemia. Each CDR3 is given with its conserved first and last residue. Each record gives: CDR3 protein, D gene, V gene. D genes are given only for firm matches.

CDR3aa: CASSPIVWERVDTQYF
d_gene: -
v_gene: TRBV4-1

CDR3aa: CSVENPTGDYGYTF
d_gene: TRBD1
v_gene: TRBV29-1

CDR3aa: CASNLSGFSYEQYF
d_gene: TRBD2
v_gene: TRBV10-2

CDR3aa: CASSPGLDEQFF
d_gene: -
v_gene: TRBV5-4

CDR3aa: CASSLGANTGELFF
d_gene: -
v_gene: TRBV5-1

CDR3aa: CAWTELAGGYTDTQYF
d_gene: TRBD2
v_gene: TRBV30

CDR3aa: CASSFGTSGWELFF
d_gene: TRBD2
v_gene: TRBV6-5

CDR3aa: CASSPRGLTGELFF
d_gene: -
v_gene: TRBV18

CDR3aa: CASSYTGTGSGTGELFF
d_gene: TRBD1
v_gene: TRBV27

CDR3aa: CASSLGRATGELFF
d_gene: -
v_gene: TRBV7-2

CDR3aa: CASSPRGSSGANVLTF
d_gene: -
v_gene: TRBV5-4

CDR3aa: CAISDGQDSNQPQHF
d_gene: -
v_gene: TRBV10-3

CDR3aa: CASSQQGLSTEAFF
d_gene: -
v_gene: TRBV4-1

CDR3aa: CASNRQGGRGYEQYF
d_gene: TRBD1
v_gene: TRBV2

CDR3aa: CASSLSGRSYNTGELFF
d_gene: TRBD2
v_gene: TRBV18

CDR3aa: CASGADGQETQYF
d_gene: -
v_gene: TRBV7-8

CDR3aa: CASSLMDRGRNQPQHF
d_gene: TRBD1
v_gene: TRBV5-6

CDR3aa: CASSRPRQGMPDTQYF
d_gene: TRBD1
v_gene: TRBV5-1

CDR3aa: CASSWTSGRGNIQYF
d_gene: TRBD2
v_gene: TRBV27

CDR3aa: CASSAQYEQYF
d_gene: -
v_gene: TRBV2

CDR3aa: CASSVKRVTNEKLFF
d_gene: -
v_gene: TRBV11-2